This entry lists 18 T cell receptor beta chains sequenced from one sample in a study of T cells in Graves' hyperthyroidism and ophthalmopathy. What was amplified from RNA transcripts were TCR beta CDR3 regions. The HTBI primer set served for first-round RT-PCR of the TCR CDR3. TCRdb passed the multiplex PCR reads through MiXCR, listing each CDR3 protein once. The top ten clones hold roughly 11% of a sample with about 380,000 distinct CDR3 sequences, 14% of them seen once. Sequencing input: blood. Receptor source: a woman aged 60-75 years with Graves' hyperthyroidism.

This clonotype was seen once. This rearrangement joins TRBV13 to TRBJ2-3; unclear D gene. V lost 5 bases and J 0 bases, leaving 15 bases between the germline ends. This CDR3 has 16 amino acids. CDR1 is PRHDT, CDR2 FYEKMQ, per germline (reference sequence). The DNA for the CDR3 is TGTGCCAGCAGCCCCATGTACGGATCTAGCACAGATACGCAGTATTTT. Translated: CASSPMYGSSTDTQYF.

This clonotype was detected many times. The CDR3 here is CASSTGSRNEQFF. CDR3 in DNA: TGTGCCAGCTCAACCGGGAGTAGGAATGAGCAGTTCTTC. This rearrangement joins TRBV18 to TRBJ2-1; tentative D call: TRBD2 (6 bases). V dropped 5 bases and J dropped 7 bases, with 12 bases sitting between them. In germline, CDR1 is KGHSH, CDR2 LQKENI. This CDR3 is 13 amino acids long.

Details on this clonotype: A read error may be the cause here, since a much bigger clone is one base away. The rearrangement joins TRBV20-1 to TRBJ1-2; D remains unclear. The length of the CDR3 is 11 residues. CDR1 DFQATT and CDR2 SNEGSKA come from the germline V gene (reference sequence). Deletions cut 6 bases from V and 7 bases from J, with 12 bases between. The CDR3 loop is CSAARRSGYTF. Here the CDR3 DNA reads TGCAGTGCCGCCCGGCGTAGTGGCTACACCTTC.

Many counts were recorded for this clonotype. The chain couples TRBV7-8 to TRBJ1-1, with D uncertain. This CDR3 comprises 15 residues. The V and J ends lost 0 bases and 4 bases respectively, with 12 bases between them. Germline V gives CDR1 SGHVS, CDR2 FQNEAQ. The CDR3 DNA sequence: TGTGCCAGCAGCTTAGCGGTTATCCATGGCACTGAAGCTTTCTTT. Translating it yields CASSLAVIHGTEAFF.

This clonotype was seen ten or more times. The CDR3 DNA reads TGTGCCAGCTCATCCGGACAGGGGCACACCGGGGAGCTGTTTTTT. It yields the protein CASSSGQGHTGELFF. The J gene is TRBJ2-2, the V gene TRBV18; 9 bases agree with TRBD1. V shed 5 bases and J 3 bases; nucleotides not matched to a gene: 4. Germline CDR1 reads KGHSH; CDR2 reads LQKENI. This CDR3 region has 15 residues.

This clonotype came up many times. V is TRBV3-1 and J is TRBJ1-1; D ambiguous. CDR1 is LGHDT, CDR2 YNNKEL, per germline (reference sequence). The CDR3 is 11 residues long. V shed 0 bases and J shed 8 bases, with 4 bases lying between them. The CDR3 protein is CASSQDMEAFF. The CDR3 bases are TGTGCCAGCAGCCAAGATATGGAAGCTTTCTTT.

The chain combines TRBV27 with TRBJ2-1; TRBD2 matches 14 bases. The CDR3 spans 19 residues. V shed 6 bases, J shed 1 base, and the junction held 11 bases outside the gene matches. Germline-derived CDR1 and CDR2 are MNHEY and SMNVEV (reference sequence). This chain's CDR3 is CASSAGLAGGFGSYNEQFF. Here the CDR3 DNA reads TGTGCCAGCAGCGCCGGACTAGCGGGAGGTTTCGGGTCCTACAATGAGCAGTTCTTC.

In this sample, this clonotype turned up many times. The CDR3 loop is CAWRGTGGEGYTF. As DNA, the CDR3 is TGTGCCTGGAGGGGGACAGGGGGCGAGGGCTACACCTTC. The chain carries TRBV30 and TRBJ1-2, with TRBD1 matching over 12 bases. The germline gives CDR1 GTSNPN, CDR2 SVGIG (reference sequence). The CDR3 has 13 residues. V lost 3 bases to trimming and J lost 8 bases; unmatched junction nucleotides: 4.

This sequence joins TRBV11-2 and TRBJ2-3; TRBD2 matches 11 bases. Germline V lookup: CDR1 SGHAT, CDR2 FQNNGV. The CDR3 totals 16 residues. Unmatched junction bases numbered 11, after V lost 5 bases and J lost 7 bases. CDR3 protein: CASSLRSGRGINTQYF. The CDR3 DNA follows: TGTGCCAGCAGCCTACGTAGCGGGAGGGGCATAAATACGCAGTATTTT.

Many counts were recorded for this clonotype. The V and J genes are TRBV6-1 and TRBJ2-3; D uncertain. The CDR3 runs to 17 residues. CDR1 is MNHNS, CDR2 SASEGT, per germline. V lost 5 bases and J 4 bases, leaving 22 bases between the germline ends. The CDR3 nucleotides read TGTGCCAGCAGTCCCCGCCGGTTGGGAAGGGCACCAGATACGCAGTATTTT. Its protein is CASSPRRLGRAPDTQYF.

This clonotype was recorded at least ten times. V and J are TRBV2 and TRBJ1-1; 7 nucleotides align to TRBD1. This CDR3 is 13 amino acids long. After removal of 7 bases from V and 0 bases from J, the junction contained 2 bases not matched to a gene. Germline V lookup: CDR1 SNHLY, CDR2 FYNNEI. The CDR3 DNA sequence: TGTGCCAGCAAGCAGGGGGTGAACACTGAAGCTTTCTTT. This translates into CASKQGVNTEAFF.

This clonotype was picked up many times. The chain has TRBV7-9 and TRBJ2-2; a weak D match, TRBD2 (6 bases). The CDR3 consists of 18 residues. Per germline, CDR1 SEHNR and CDR2 FQNEAQ (reference sequence). V lost 4 bases to trimming and J lost 3 bases, with 21 bases between them. CDR3 sequence reads: CASSSPPLGGVDTGELFF. Written as DNA, the CDR3 is TGTGCCAGCAGCTCGCCTCCTTTGGGGGGAGTGGACACCGGGGAGCTGTTTTTT.

This clonotype showed up many times. The chain joins TRBV7-9 to TRBJ2-7; the D call may be TRBD1 or TRBD2 (5 bases each). Germline CDR1 is SEHNR and CDR2 is FQNEAQ (reference sequence). The CDR3 runs 13 residues. Trimming took 5 bases from V and 3 from J, leaving 11 bases between them. CDR3 coding DNA: TGTGCCAGCAGCATCGGGACGGACTACGAGCAGTACTTC. Amino acids: CASSIGTDYEQYF.

V is TRBV10-3 and J is TRBJ1-3; D call uncertain. Looked up from germline, CDR1 is ENHRY and CDR2 is SYGVKD. V lost 4 bases and J lost 0, with 10 bases in between. The CDR3 length is 15 residues. The CDR3 sequence: CAISGGSSSGNTIYF. The CDR3 region has the DNA TGTGCCATCAGTGGAGGCAGCAGCTCTGGAAACACCATATATTTT.

This clonotype was counted a few times. CDR3 loop: CASSDGVGRETQYF. The DNA for the CDR3 is TGTGCCAGCAGCGACGGGGTGGGGAGGGAGACCCAGTACTTC. This rearrangement joins TRBV5-4 to TRBJ2-5; D might be TRBD2 (6 bases). The CDR3 totals 14 residues. The germline V gene encodes CDR1 SGHNT and CDR2 YYREEE (reference sequence). Trimming took 4 bases from V and 5 from J, leaving 15 bases between them.

The chain is built from TRBV25-1 and TRBJ1-2; 8 bases map to TRBD1. This CDR3 comprises 15 residues. Trimming removed 4 bases from V and 8 bases from J; junction bases left unmatched: 12. CDR1 is MGHDK and CDR2 is SYGVNS in the germline V gene. For the CDR3, the DNA is TGTGCCAGCAGTGCGAATACCAGGGGGCGCGCGGGCTACACCTTC. It specifies CASSANTRGRAGYTF.

This clonotype showed up many times. V gene TRBV28 combines with J gene TRBJ1-1; the D is unclear. The V end was cut by 5 bases, the J end by 11 bases, with 24 bases between. Germline CDR1 is MDHEN and CDR2 is SYDVKM. The CDR3 runs to 15 residues. The CDR3, as DNA: TGTGCCAGCAGTCCCTCTTACAACCCGGGCCTGTATGCTTTCTTT. Its protein is CASSPSYNPGLYAFF.

This clonotype came up a few times. The chain combines TRBV19 with TRBJ1-5; D call uncertain. Germline CDR1 and CDR2: LNHDA and SQIVND (reference sequence). The germline V and J ends were trimmed by 1 base and 2 bases, with 12 bases remaining between them. This CDR3 has 16 residues. CDR3 sequence reads: CASSIGWGTGNQPQHF. CDR3 DNA: TGTGCCAGTAGTATAGGTTGGGGTACCGGCAATCAGCCCCAGCATTTT.